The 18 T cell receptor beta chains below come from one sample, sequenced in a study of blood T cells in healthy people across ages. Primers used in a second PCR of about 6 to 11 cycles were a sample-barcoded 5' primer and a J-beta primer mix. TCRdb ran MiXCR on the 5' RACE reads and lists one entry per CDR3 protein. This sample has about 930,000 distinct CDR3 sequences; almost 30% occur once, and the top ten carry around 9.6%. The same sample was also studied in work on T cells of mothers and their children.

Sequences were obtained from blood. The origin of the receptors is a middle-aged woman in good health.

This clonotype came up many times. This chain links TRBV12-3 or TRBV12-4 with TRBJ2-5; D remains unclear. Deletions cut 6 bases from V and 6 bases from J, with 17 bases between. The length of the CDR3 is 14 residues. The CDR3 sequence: CASSQDGHMQTQYF. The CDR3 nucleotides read TGTGCCAGCAGCCAAGACGGCCATATGCAGACCCAGTACTTC.

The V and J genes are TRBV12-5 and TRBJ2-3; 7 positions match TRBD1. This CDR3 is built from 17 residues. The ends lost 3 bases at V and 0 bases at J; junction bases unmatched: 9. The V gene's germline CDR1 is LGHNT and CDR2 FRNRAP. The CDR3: CASGFYGQAKSTDTQYF. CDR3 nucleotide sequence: TGTGCTAGTGGTTTCTACGGACAGGCGAAAAGCACAGATACGCAGTATTTT.

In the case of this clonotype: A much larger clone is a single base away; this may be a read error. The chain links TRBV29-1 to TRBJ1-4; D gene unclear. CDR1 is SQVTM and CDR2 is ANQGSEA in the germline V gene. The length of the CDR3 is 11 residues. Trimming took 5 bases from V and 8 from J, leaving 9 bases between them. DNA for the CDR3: TGCAGCGTTTTGAGGGAAGAAAAACTGTTTTTT. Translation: CSVLREEKLFF.

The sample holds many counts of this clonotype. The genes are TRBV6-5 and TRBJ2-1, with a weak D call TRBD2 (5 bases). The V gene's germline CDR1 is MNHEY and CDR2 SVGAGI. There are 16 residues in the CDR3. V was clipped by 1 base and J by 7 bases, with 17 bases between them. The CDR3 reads CASSYFDYLSGNEQFF. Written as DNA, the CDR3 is TGTGCCAGCAGTTACTTCGACTATCTCTCTGGTAATGAGCAGTTCTTC.

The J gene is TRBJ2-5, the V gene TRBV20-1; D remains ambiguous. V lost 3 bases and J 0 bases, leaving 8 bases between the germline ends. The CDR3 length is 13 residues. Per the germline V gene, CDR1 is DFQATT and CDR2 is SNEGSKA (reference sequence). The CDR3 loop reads CSASPSYQETQYF. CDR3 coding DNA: TGCAGTGCTAGTCCCAGTTACCAAGAGACCCAGTACTTC.

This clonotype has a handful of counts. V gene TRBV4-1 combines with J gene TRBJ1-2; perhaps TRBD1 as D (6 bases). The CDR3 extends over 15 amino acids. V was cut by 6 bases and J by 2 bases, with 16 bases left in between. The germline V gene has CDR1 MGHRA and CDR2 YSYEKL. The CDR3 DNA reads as TGCGCCAGCAGATCCCCGACAAGGGGGAACTATGGCTACACCTTC. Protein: CASRSPTRGNYGYTF.

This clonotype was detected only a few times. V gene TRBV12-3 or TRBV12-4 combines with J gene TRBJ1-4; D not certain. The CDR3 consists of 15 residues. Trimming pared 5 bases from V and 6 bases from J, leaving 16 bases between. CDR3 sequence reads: CASSPHTGEDEKLFF. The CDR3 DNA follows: TGTGCCAGCAGTCCCCATACGGGAGAAGATGAAAAACTGTTTTTT.

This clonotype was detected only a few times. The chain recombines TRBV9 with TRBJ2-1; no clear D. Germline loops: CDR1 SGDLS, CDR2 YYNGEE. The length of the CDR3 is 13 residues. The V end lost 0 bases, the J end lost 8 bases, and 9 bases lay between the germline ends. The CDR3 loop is CASSVGGGYEQFF. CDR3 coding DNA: TGTGCCAGCAGCGTAGGAGGTGGGTATGAGCAGTTCTTC.

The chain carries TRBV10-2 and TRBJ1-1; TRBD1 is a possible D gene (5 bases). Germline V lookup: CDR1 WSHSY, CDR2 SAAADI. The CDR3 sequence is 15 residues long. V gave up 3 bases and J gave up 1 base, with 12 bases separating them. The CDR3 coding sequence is TGCGCCAGCAGTGACCCAGGGTCGGGGAACACTGAAGCTTTCTTT. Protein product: CASSDPGSGNTEAFF.

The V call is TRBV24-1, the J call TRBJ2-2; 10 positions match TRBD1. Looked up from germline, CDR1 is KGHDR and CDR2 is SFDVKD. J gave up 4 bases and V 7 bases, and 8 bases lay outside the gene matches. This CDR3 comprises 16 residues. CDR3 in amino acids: CATSDGDRGSTGELFF. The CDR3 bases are TGTGCCACCAGCGACGGGGACAGGGGTAGCACCGGGGAGCTGTTTTTT.

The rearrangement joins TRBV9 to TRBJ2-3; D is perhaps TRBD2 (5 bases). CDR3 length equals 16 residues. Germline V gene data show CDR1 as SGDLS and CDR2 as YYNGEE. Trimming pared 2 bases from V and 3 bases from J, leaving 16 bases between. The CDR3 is CASSVDAKRGTDTQYF. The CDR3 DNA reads TGTGCCAGCAGCGTGGATGCGAAACGGGGTACAGATACGCAGTATTTT.

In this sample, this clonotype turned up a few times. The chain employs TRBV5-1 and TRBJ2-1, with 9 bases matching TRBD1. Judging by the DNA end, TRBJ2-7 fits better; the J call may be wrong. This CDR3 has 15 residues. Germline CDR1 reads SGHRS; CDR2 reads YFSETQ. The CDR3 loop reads CASARGQGNYNEQYF. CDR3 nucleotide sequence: TGCGCCAGCGCTCGGGGACAGGGTAACTACAATGAGCAGTACTTC.

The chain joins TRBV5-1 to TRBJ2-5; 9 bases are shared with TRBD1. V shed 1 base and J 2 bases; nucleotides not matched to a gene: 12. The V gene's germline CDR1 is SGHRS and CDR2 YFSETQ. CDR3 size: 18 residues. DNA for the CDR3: TGCGCCAGCAGCTTGACAGGGGGCGCCGTCCTCAGACAAGAGACCCAGTACTTC. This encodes CASSLTGGAVLRQETQYF.

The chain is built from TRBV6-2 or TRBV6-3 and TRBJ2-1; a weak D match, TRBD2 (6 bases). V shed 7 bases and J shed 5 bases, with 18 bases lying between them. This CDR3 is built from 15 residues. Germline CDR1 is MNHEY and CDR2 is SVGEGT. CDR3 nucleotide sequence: TGTGCCAGCACCAACCGGGACTCGTACCACAATGAGCAGTTCTTC. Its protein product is CASTNRDSYHNEQFF.

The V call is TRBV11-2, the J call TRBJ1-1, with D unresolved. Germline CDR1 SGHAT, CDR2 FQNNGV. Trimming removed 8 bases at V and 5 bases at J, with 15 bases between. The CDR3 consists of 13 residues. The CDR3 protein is CASGRPARTEAFF. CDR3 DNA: TGTGCCAGCGGGCGTCCGGCCCGAACTGAAGCTTTCTTT.

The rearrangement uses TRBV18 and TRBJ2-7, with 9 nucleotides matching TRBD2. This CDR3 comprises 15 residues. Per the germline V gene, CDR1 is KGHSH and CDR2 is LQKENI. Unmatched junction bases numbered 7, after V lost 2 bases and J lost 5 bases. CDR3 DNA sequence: TGTGCCAGCTCACCAGGCGGGGGGGTTCGTCACGAGCAGTACTTC. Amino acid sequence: CASSPGGGVRHEQYF.

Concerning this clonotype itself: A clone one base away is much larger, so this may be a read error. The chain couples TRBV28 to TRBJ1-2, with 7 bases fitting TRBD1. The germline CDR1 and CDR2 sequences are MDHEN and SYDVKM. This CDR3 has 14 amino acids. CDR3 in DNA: TGTGCCAGCAGGCCGGGACAGAACCCCTATGGCTGCACCTTC. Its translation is CASRPGQNPYGCTF.

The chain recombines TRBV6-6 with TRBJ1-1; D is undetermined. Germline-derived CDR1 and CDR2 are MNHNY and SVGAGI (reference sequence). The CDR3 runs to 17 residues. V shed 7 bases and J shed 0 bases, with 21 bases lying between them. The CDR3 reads CASNPSPGVLMNTEAFF. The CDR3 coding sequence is TGTGCCAGCAACCCATCCCCCGGGGTCCTCATGAACACTGAAGCTTTCTTT.